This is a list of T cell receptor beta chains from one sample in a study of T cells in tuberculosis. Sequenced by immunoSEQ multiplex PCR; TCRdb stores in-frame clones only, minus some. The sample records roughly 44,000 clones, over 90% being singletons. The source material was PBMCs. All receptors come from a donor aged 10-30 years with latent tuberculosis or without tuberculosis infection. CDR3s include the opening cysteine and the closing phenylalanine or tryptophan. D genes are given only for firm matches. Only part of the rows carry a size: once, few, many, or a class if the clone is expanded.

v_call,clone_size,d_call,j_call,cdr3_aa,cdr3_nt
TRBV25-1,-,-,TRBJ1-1,CASSEVSYPRSTEAFF,TGTGCCAGCAGTGAGGTCAGCTACCCCAGGTCCACTGAAGCTTTCTTT
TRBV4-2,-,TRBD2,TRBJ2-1,CASSQDPTSGSSPSYNEQFF,TGTGCCAGCAGCCAAGACCCAACTAGCGGGAGTTCCCCTTCCTACAATGAGCAGTTCTTC
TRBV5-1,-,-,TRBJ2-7,CASRDKLSSYEQYF,TGCGCCAGCAGAGATAAGCTAAGCTCCTACGAGCAGTACTTC
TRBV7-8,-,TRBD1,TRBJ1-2,CASSLAPGGLNYGYTF,TGTGCCAGCAGCTTAGCCCCAGGGGGCCTTAACTATGGCTACACCTTC
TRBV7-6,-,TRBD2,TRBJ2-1,CASSLTSGSSSYNEQFF,TGTGCCAGCAGCCTTACTAGCGGGAGTTCGTCCTACAATGAGCAGTTCTTC
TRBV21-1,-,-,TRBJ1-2,CASSKDRGLYGYTF,TGTGCCAGCAGCAAGGACAGGGGTCTATATGGCTACACCTTC
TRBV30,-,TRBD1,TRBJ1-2,CAWIGDRGRGGGYTF,TGTGCCTGGATCGGGGACAGGGGGCGCGGTGGTGGCTACACCTTC
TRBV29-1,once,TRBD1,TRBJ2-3,CSVEPTGGSTDTQYF,TGCAGCGTTGAACCGACAGGGGGTAGCACAGATACGCAGTATTTT
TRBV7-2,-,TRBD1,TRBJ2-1,CASSLGGQGRLNEQFF,TGTGCCAGCAGCTTAGGTGGACAGGGTAGGCTTAATGAGCAGTTCTTC
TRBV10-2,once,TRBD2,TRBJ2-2,CASSGGNSGGKALNTGELFF,TGCGCCAGCAGTGGAGGCAATAGCGGGGGTAAAGCTCTGAACACCGGGGAGCTGTTTTTT
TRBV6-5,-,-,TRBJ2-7,CASRGLYEQYF,TGTGCCAGCAGGGGCCTCTACGAGCAGTACTTC
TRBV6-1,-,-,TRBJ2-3,CASSDLRGRGTDTQYF,TGTGCCAGCAGTGACCTTCGGGGGAGAGGCACAGATACGCAGTATTTT
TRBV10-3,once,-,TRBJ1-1,CAISESRGYTEAFF,TGTGCCATCAGTGAGTCACGGGGTTACACTGAAGCTTTCTTT
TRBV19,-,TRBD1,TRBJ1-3,CASSTRDRAGNTIYF,TGTGCCAGTAGTACTCGAGACAGGGCCGGAAACACCATATATTTT
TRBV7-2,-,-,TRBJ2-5,CASSQQETQYF,TGTGCCAGCAGTCAACAAGAGACCCAGTACTTC
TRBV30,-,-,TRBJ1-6,CAWTRLSSPLHF,TGTGCCTGGACCAGGCTCAGCTCACCCCTCCACTTT
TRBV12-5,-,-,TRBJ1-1,CASGLVVSTEAFF,TGTGCTAGTGGTTTGGTTGTGAGTACTGAAGCTTTCTTT
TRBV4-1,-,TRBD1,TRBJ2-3,CASSDGTGGSDTQYF,TGCGCCAGCAGCGACGGGACAGGGGGGTCAGATACGCAGTATTTT
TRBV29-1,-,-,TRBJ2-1,CSVGILGAYNEQFF,TGCAGCGTTGGTATCTTAGGGGCCTACAATGAGCAGTTCTTC
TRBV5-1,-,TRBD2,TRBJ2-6,CASSLGGTSGIKAGANVLTF,TGCGCCAGCAGCTTGGGCGGGACTAGCGGGATAAAGGCTGGGGCCAACGTCCTGACTTTC
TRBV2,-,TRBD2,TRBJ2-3,CASTETSGLAAPGDTQYF,TGTGCCAGCACAGAGACGTCAGGACTAGCGGCCCCCGGGGATACGCAGTATTTT
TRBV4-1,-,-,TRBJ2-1,CASSQDYTYNEQFF,TGCGCCAGCAGCCAAGATTACACCTACAATGAGCAGTTCTTC
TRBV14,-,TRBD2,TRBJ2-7,CASSQGLAGAYEQYF,TGTGCCAGCAGCCAAGGACTAGCGGGAGCCTACGAGCAGTACTTC
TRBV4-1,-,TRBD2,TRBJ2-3,CASSQLGTSGRYSTDTQYF,TGCGCCAGCAGCCAATTAGGGACTAGCGGGAGGTACAGCACAGATACGCAGTATTTT
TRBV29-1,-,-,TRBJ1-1,CSVKGRGRNTEAFF,TGCAGCGTTAAAGGGAGGGGACGGAACACTGAAGCTTTCTTT
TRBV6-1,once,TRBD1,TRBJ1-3,CASKGQTAGNTIYF,TGTGCCAGCAAGGGACAGACCGCTGGAAACACCATATATTTT
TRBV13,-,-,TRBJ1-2,CASSSYDRSSKYGYTF,TGTGCCAGCAGCTCCTATGACAGATCTTCGAAGTATGGCTACACCTTC
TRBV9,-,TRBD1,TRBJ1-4,CASSGTTGADEKLFF,TGTGCCAGCAGCGGGACGACAGGGGCGGATGAAAAACTGTTTTTT
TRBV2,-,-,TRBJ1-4,CASRGRANEKLFF,TGTGCCAGCCGAGGGAGGGCTAATGAAAAACTGTTTTTT
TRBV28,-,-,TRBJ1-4,CASSFSGGDEKLFF,TGTGCCAGCAGTTTTTCGGGGGGGGATGAAAAACTGTTTTTT
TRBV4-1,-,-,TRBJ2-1,CASSQGGGEEEQFF,TGCGCCAGCAGCCAGGGTGGAGGGGAGGAAGAGCAGTTCTTC
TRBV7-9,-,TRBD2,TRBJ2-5,CASSGGGLETQYF,TGTGCCAGCAGCGGGGGAGGGTTAGAGACCCAGTACTTC
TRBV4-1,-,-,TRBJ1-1,CASSQGTDLMNTEAFF,TGCGCCAGCAGCCAAGGGACAGACCTAATGAACACTGAAGCTTTCTTT
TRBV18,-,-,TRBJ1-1,CASSPQGGTEAFF,TGTGCCAGCTCACCACAGGGAGGCACTGAAGCTTTCTTT
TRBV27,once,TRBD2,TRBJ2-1,CASSLLASGSSNEQFF,TGTGCCAGCAGTTTATTGGCTAGCGGGAGTTCAAATGAGCAGTTCTTC
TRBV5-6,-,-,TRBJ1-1,CASSFLEDEAFF,TGTGCCAGCAGCTTTCTAGAAGATGAAGCTTTCTTT
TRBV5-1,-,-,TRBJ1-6,CASSLGLGGTYNSPLHF,TGCGCCAGCAGCTTGGGTCTGGGGGGGACCTACAATTCACCCCTCCACTTT